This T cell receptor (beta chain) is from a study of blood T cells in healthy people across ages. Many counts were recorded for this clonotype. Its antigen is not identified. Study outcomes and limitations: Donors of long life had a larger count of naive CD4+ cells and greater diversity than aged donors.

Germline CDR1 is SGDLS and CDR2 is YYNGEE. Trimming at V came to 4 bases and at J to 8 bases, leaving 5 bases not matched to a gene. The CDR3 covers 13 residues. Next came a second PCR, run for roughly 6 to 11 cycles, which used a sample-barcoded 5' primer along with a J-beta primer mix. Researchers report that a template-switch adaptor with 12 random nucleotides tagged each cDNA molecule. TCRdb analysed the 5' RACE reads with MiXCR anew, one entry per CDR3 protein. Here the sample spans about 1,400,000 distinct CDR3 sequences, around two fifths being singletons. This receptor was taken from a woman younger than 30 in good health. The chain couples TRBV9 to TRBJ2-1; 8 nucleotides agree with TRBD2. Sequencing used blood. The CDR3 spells CASSLRTSYEQFF. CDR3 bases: TGTGCCAGCAGCTTAAGGACTAGCTATGAGCAGTTCTTC. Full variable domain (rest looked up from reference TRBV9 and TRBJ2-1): DSGVTQTPKHLITATGQRVTLRCSPRSGDLSVYWYQQSLDQGLQFLIQYYNGEERAKGNILERFSAQQFPDLHSELNLSSLELGDSALYFCASSLRTSYEQFFGPGTRLTVL.